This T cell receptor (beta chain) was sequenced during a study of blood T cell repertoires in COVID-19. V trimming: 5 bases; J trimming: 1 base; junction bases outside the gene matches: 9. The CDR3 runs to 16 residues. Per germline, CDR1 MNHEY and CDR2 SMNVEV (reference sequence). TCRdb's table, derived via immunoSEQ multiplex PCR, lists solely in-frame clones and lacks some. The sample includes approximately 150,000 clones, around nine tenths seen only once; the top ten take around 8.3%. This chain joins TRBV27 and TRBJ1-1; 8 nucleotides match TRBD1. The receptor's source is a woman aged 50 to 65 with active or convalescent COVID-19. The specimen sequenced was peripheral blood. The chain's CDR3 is CASSDQTGARNTEAFF. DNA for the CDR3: TGTGCCAGCAGTGACCAGACAGGGGCACGGAACACTGAAGCTTTCTTT.